The sequence of this TCR beta chain was determined in a study of cytomegalovirus exposure and HLA in healthy donors. The CDR3 loop spans 15 amino acids. V lost 0 bases and J lost 1, with 9 bases in between. Primers included in the PCR were 60 Vbeta and 13 Jbeta primers. Some clones are missing from TCRdb's copy, which holds only in-frame ones; the method was immunoSEQ multiplex PCR. The table includes about 140,000 clones, roughly 79% detected once. The chain is built from TRBV23-1 and TRBJ1-1, with D maybe TRBD1 (6 bases). TRBV23-1 has ORF status, its function being uncertain. The sequence was obtained from a man between 18 and 35 years old in good health and CMV-seronegative. Material for sequencing was PBMCs. The chain's CDR3 is CASSQSRGANTEAFF. The CDR3 DNA reads TGCGCCAGCAGTCAATCACGGGGGGCGAACACTGAAGCTTTCTTT.